One sample yielded the 5 T cell receptor beta chains listed below, sequenced in a study of sequential checkpoint blockade in melanoma. Clones were sequenced by immunoSEQ multiplex PCR, and TCRdb holds only the in-frame ones, with some missing. The data hold over 15,000 clones, with 50% to 65% observed a single time. Regarding treatment: randomized to nivolumab then ipilimumab (arm A) or the reverse (arm B). The sample here was CD8+ T cells sorted from blood (inferred from file names), taken from a patient given nivolumab and ipilimumab in sequence. The receptors stem from a human donor with melanoma.

The V gene is TRBV29-1, the J gene TRBJ2-7, with TRBD1 as a possible D gene (5 bases). This CDR3 has 11 amino acids. V lost 3 bases, J lost 5 bases, and 8 bases lay in between. CDR1 SQVTM and CDR2 ANQGSEA come from the germline V gene. The CDR3 here is CSVEAGNEQYF. The CDR3 nucleotides are TGCAGCGTTGAGGCAGGGAACGAGCAGTACTTC.

The chain recombines TRBV9 with TRBJ2-5; 7 nucleotides agree with TRBD1. V trimming: 3 bases; J trimming: 4 bases; junction bases outside the gene matches: 9. There are 15 residues in the CDR3. Germline CDR1 is SGDLS and CDR2 is YYNGEE. CDR3 in amino acids: CASSGQQGLGETQYF. CDR3 DNA sequence: TGTGCCAGCAGCGGACAACAGGGGCTGGGAGAGACCCAGTACTTC. The whole variable domain, filled in from reference TRBV9 and TRBJ2-5, reads DSGVTQTPKHLITATGQRVTLRCSPRSGDLSVYWYQQSLDQGLQFLIQYYNGEERAKGNILERFSAQQFPDLHSELNLSSLELGDSALYFCASSGQQGLGETQYFGPGTRLLVL.

This clone was seen a single time. The chain employs TRBV6-4 and TRBJ2-1; 11 nucleotides align to TRBD1. The V segment lost 9 bases and the J segment 9 bases; nucleotides outside the gene matches: 7. Germline V gene sequence: CDR1 MRHNA, CDR2 SNTAGT. The CDR3 totals 13 residues. This CDR3 is CASGWTGGVEQFF. DNA of the CDR3: TGTGCCAGTGGTTGGACAGGGGGCGTTGAGCAGTTCTTC.

V and J are TRBV19 and TRBJ2-7; 12 nucleotides agree with TRBD2. The V and J ends lost 5 bases and 10 bases, in that order; junction bases with no gene match: 6. CDR1 is LNHDA, CDR2 SQIVND, per germline (reference sequence). The CDR3 contains 13 residues. CDR3 amino acids: CASSAGTSGFQYF. The DNA of the CDR3 is TGTGCCAGTAGTGCCGGGACTAGCGGGTTCCAGTACTTC.

The chain carries TRBV19 and TRBJ2-7; 8 bases fit TRBD1. The CDR3 covers 16 residues. Germline lookup yields CDR1 LNHDA and CDR2 SQIVND (reference sequence). V lost 6 bases to trimming and J lost 7 bases; unmatched junction nucleotides: 17. The CDR3 DNA reads TGTGCCAGTAGCCTCGTGGAGGGGGACAGGCTGGGGGAGCAGTACTTC. Translating gives CASSLVEGDRLGEQYF. Looking up the rest from reference TRBV19 and TRBJ2-7 gives the full variable domain: DGGITQSPKYLFRKEGQNVTLSCEQNLNHDAMYWYRQDPGQGLRLIYYSQIVNDFQKGDIAEGYSVSREKKESFPLTVTSAQKNPTAFYLCASSLVEGDRLGEQYFGPGTRLTVT.